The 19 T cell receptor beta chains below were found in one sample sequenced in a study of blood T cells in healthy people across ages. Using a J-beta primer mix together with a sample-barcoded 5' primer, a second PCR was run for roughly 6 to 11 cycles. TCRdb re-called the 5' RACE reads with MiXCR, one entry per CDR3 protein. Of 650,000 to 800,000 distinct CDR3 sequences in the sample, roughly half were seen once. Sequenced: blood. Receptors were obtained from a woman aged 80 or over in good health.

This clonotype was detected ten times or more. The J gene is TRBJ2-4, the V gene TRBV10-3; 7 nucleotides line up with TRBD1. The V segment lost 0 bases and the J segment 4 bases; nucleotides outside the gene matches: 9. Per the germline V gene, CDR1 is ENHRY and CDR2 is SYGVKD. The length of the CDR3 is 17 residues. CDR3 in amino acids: CAISESASGTVKNIQYF. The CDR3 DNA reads TGTGCCATCAGTGAGTCCGCCTCCGGGACAGTAAAAAACATTCAGTACTTC.

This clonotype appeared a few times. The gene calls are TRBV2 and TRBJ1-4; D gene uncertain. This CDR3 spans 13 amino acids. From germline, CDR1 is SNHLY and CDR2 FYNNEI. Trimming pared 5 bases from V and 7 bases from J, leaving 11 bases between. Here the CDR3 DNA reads TGTGCCAGCAGTTCCGAGGAGGGTGAAAAACTGTTTTTT. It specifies CASSSEEGEKLFF.

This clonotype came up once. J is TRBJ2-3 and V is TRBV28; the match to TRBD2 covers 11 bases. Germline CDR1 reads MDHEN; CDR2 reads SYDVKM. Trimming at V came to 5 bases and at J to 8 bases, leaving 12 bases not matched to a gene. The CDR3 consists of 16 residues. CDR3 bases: TGTGCCAGCAGTCCGGGACTAGCGGTATTGAGTGGTACGCAGTATTTT. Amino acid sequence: CASSPGLAVLSGTQYF. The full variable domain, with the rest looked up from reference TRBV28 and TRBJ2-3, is DVKVTQSSRYLVKRTGEKVFLECVQDMDHENMFWYRQDPGLGLRLIYFSYDVKMKEKGDIPEGYSVSREKKERFSLILESASTNQTSMYLCASSPGLAVLSGTQYFGPGTRLTVL.

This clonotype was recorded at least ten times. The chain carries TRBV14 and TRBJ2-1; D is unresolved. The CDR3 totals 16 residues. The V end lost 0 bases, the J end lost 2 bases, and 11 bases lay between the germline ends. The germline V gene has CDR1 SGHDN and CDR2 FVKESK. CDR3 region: CASSQDLSSAYNEQFF. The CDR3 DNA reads TGTGCCAGCAGCCAAGATCTAAGCAGCGCCTACAATGAGCAGTTCTTC.

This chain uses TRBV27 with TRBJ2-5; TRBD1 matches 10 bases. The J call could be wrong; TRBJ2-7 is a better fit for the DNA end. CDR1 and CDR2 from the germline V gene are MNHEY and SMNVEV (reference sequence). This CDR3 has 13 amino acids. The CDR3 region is CASSWTGGDEQYF. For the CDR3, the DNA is TGTGCCAGCAGCTGGACAGGGGGAGACGAGCAGTACTTC.

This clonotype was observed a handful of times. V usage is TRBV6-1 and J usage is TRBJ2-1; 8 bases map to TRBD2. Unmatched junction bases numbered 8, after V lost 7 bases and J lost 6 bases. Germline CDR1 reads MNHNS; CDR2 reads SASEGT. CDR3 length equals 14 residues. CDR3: CASTLWTSPNEQFF. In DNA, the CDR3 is TGTGCCAGCACCCTATGGACTAGCCCCAATGAGCAGTTCTTC.

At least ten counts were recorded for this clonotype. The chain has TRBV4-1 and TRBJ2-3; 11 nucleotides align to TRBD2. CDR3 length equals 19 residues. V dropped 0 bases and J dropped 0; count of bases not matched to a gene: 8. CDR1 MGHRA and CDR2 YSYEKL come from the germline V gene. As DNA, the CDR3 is TGCGCCAGCAGCCAAGATTCGACTAGCGGGACCGCTAGCACAGATACGCAGTATTTT. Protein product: CASSQDSTSGTASTDTQYF.

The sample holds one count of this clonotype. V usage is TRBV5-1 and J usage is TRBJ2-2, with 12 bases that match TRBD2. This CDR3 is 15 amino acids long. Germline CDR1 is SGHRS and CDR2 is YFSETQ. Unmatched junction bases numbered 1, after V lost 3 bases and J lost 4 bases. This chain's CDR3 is CASSWTSGATGELFF. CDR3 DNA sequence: TGCGCCAGCAGCTGGACTAGCGGGGCCACCGGGGAGCTGTTTTTT.

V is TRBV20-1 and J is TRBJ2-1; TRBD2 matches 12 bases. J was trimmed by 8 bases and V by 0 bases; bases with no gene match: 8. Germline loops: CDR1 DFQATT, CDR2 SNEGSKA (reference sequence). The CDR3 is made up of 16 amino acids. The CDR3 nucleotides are TGCAGTGCTAGAGATCCCCGACTAGCGGGGGATCATGAGCAGTTCTTC. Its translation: CSARDPRLAGDHEQFF.

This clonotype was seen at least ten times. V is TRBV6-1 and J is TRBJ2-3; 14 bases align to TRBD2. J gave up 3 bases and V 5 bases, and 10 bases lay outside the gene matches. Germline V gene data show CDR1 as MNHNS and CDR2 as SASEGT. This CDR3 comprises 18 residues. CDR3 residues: CASSRPGLAGDITDTQYF. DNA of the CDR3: TGTGCCAGCAGTCGACCGGGACTAGCGGGAGATATTACAGATACGCAGTATTTT.

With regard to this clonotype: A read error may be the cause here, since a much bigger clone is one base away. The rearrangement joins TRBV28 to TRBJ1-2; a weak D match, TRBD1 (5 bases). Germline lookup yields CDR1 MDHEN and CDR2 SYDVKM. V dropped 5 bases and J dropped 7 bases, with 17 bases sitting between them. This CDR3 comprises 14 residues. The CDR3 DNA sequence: TGTGCCAGCAGTGTAGGGTATGAGGGGTCTGGCTACACCTTC. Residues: CASSVGYEGSGYTF.

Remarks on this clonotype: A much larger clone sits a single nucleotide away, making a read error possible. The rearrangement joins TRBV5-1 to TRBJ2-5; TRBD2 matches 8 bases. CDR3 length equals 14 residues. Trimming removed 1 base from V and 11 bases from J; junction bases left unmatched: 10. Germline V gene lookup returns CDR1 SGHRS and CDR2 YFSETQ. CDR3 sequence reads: CASSLMLAGNLQYF. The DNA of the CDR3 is TGCGCCAGCAGCTTGATGCTAGCGGGCAATTTACAGTACTTC.

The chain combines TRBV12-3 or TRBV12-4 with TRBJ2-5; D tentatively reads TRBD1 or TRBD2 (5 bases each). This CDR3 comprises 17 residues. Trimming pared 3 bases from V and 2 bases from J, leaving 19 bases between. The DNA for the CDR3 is TGTGCCAGCAGTTTTGCGAGGGCGGGCAGGGTGCAAGAGACCCAGTACTTC. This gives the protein CASSFARAGRVQETQYF.

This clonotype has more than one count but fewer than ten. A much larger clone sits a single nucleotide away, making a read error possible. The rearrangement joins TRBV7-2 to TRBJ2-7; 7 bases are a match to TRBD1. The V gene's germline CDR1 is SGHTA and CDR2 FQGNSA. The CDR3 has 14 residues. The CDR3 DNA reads TGTGCCAGCGGCTTAGACAGGGTCTCCCACGAGCAGTACTTC. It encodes CASGLDRVSHEQYF.

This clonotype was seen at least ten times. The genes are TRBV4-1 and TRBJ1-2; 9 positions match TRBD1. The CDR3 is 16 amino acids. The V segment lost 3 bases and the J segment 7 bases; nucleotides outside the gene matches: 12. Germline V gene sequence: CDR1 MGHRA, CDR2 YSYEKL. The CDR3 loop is CASSQAGQGRVPGYTF. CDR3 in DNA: TGCGCCAGCAGCCAGGCCGGACAGGGGCGAGTTCCTGGCTACACCTTC.

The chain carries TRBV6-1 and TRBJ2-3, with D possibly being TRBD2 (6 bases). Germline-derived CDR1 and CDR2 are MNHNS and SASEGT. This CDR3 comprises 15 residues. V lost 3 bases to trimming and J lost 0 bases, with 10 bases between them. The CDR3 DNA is TGTGCCAGCAGTGAGAGGCGGGGAAGCACAGATACGCAGTATTTT. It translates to CASSERRGSTDTQYF.

As DNA, the CDR3 is TGTGCCGGTTCCGGATCTGGGACAGTCTATGGCTACACCTTC. This codes for CAGSGSGTVYGYTF. The chain has TRBV28 and TRBJ1-2, with 7 bases that match TRBD1. The CDR3 is 14 amino acids. The trim removed 11 bases at V and 4 bases at J, leaving 13 bases unmatched. Germline loops: CDR1 MDHEN, CDR2 SYDVKM.

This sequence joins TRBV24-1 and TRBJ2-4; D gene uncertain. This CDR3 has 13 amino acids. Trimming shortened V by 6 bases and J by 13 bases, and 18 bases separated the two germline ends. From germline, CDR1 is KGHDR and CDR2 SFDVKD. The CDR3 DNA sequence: TGTGCCACCAGTAGCAGTCATGGTGCCAAGCAGTACTTC. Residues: CATSSSHGAKQYF.

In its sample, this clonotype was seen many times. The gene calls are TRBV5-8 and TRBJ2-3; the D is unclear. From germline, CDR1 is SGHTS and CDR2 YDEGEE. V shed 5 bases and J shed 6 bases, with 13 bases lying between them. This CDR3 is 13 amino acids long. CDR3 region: CASSPPGLDTQYF. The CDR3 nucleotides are TGTGCCAGCAGTCCGCCCGGGTTGGATACGCAGTATTTT.